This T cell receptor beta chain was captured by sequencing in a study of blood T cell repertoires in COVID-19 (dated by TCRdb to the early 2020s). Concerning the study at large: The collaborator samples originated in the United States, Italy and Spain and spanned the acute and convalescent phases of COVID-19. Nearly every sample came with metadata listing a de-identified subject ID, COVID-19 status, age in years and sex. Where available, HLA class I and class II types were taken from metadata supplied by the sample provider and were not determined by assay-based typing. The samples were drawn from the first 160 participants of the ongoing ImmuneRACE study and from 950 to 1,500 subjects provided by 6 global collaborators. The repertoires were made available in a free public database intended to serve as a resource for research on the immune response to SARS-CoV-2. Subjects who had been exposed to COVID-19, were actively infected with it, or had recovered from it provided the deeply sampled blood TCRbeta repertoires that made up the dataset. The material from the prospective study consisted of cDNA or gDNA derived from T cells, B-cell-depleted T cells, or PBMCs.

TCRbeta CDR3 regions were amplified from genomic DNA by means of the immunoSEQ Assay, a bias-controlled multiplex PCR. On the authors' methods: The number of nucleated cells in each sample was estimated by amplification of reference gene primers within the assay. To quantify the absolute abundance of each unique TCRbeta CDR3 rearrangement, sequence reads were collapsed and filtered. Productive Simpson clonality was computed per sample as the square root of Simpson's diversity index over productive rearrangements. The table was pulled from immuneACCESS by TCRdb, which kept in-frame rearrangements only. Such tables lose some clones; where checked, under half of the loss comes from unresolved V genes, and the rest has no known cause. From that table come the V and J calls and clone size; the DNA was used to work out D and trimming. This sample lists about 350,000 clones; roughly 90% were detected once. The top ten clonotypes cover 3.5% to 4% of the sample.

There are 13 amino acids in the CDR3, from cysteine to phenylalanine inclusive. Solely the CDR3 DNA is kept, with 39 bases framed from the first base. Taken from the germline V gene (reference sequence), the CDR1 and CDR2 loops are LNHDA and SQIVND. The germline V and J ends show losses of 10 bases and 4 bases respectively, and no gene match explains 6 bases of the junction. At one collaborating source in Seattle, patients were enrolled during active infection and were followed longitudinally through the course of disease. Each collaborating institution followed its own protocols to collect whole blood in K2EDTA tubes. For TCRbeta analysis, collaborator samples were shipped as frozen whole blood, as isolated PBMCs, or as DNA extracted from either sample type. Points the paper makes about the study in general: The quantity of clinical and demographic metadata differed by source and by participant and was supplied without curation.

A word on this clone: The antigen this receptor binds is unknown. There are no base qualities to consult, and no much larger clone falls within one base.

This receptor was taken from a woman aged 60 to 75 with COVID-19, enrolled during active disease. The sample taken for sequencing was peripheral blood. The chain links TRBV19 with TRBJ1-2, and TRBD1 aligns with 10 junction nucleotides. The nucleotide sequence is TGTGCCACCGGGGGGACAGGGGTCTATGGCTACACCTTC. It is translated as CATGGTGVYGYTF.